This T cell receptor beta chain was observed in a study of blood T cell repertoires in COVID-19. In the source study's methods: Cell counts per sample came from amplifying reference gene primers. TCRdb keeps only in-frame clones here, not all; method: immunoSEQ multiplex PCR. The DNA was the basis for D and trimming; V, J and clone size are from that table. The table lists under 300,000 clones, 65% to 90% of them singletons. The sequence came from a woman in her 40s who had recovered from COVID-19. Sequences were obtained from peripheral blood.

The DNA for the CDR3 is TGTGCCAGCAGTCAACGGGGGGGTGGCTACACCTTC. Amino acid sequence: CASSQRGGGYTF. V is TRBV12-3 or TRBV12-4 and J is TRBJ1-2; D may be TRBD1 (5 bases). The CDR3 covers 12 residues. Trimming left V 5 bases short and J 7 bases short, with 11 bases between.